A few counts support the clone carrying this TCR beta chain. Its target is unknown. These data come from a study of T-cell reconstitution after alpha-beta-depleted transplantation in children. General study findings and limits: Diversity of TCRbeta at day 60 was high in some patients, arising from surviving recipient T cells and thymic progenitors. It was newly produced T cells that mostly accounted for T-cell counts and diversity one year after transplant. Expanded clones from the graft, numbering several hundred, reportedly supplied alpha-beta T cells about two months after transplant.

This CDR3 is built from 12 residues. The ends were cut back, 6 bases at V and 6 bases at J, with 13 bases in the middle. Germline CDR1 is DFQATT and CDR2 is SNEGSKA (reference sequence). The authors prepared the TCRbeta library with unique molecular identifiers. TCRdb redid the calling of the PCR reads with MiXCR, one entry per CDR3 protein. The table includes roughly 490,000 distinct CDR3 sequences, roughly an eighth detected once. The chain joins TRBV20-1 to TRBJ2-3; D gene ambiguous. The source is a female patient between 2 and 15 years old who had a stem cell transplant for aplastic anemia, so the T cells may come from the graft donor. Sequencing was performed on PBMCs, mostly from graft donor cells, taken 180 days after TCRalphabeta/CD19-depleted stem cell transplant. This chain's CDR3 is CSAPRVDDTQYF. The CDR3 coding sequence is TGCAGTGCGCCCAGAGTAGACGATACGCAGTATTTT.